A single sample is the source of the 13 T cell receptor beta chains below, sequenced in a study of blood T cell repertoires in COVID-19. Data came from immunoSEQ multiplex PCR; TCRdb stores just in-frame clones and leaves some out. The sample includes just over 250,000 clones, about 88% of them seen just once. The sequencing input was peripheral blood. Every receptor here comes from a man aged 55 to 70 who had recovered from COVID-19.

This rearrangement joins TRBV18 to TRBJ2-7, with 12 bases aligning to TRBD1. The germline CDR1 and CDR2 sequences are KGHSH and LQKENI. This CDR3 has 19 residues. V shed 3 bases, J shed 1 base, and the junction held 13 bases outside the gene matches. As DNA, the CDR3 is TGTGCCAGCTCACCGATTAGTCCTCCGGGACAGGGGGCGTCCTACGAGCAGTACTTC. Translated: CASSPISPPGQGASYEQYF. The variable domain in full, completed from reference TRBV18 and TRBJ2-7, reads NAGVMQNPRHLVRRRGQEARLRCSPMKGHSHVYWYRQLPEEGLKFMVYLQKENIIDESGMPKERFSAEFPKEGPSILRIQQVVRGDSAAYFCASSPISPPGQGASYEQYFGPGTRLTVT.

Only one count was recorded for this clone. The gene calls are TRBV4-1 and TRBJ1-3; 8 bases fit TRBD1. This CDR3 contains 16 residues. V trimming: 2 bases; J trimming: 1 base; junction bases outside the gene matches: 4. Germline CDR1 is MGHRA and CDR2 is YSYEKL. CDR3 sequence: CASSQSGQVSGNTIYF. The CDR3 DNA reads as TGCGCCAGCAGCCAATCGGGACAGGTATCTGGAAACACCATATATTTT.

The J gene is TRBJ2-7, the V gene TRBV9, with D tentatively TRBD2 (5 bases). Trimming removed 3 bases at V and 7 bases at J, with 11 bases between. Germline V CDR1 and CDR2: SGDLS, YYNGEE. The CDR3 loop spans 12 amino acids. CDR3 bases: TGTGCCAGCAGCGGGGGTCCGGGAGAGCAGTACTTC. This gives the protein CASSGGPGEQYF.

V and J are TRBV3-1 (or the pseudogene TRBV3-2) and TRBJ1-2, with TRBD1 as a possible D gene (6 bases). V dropped 3 bases and J dropped 8 bases, with 13 bases sitting between them. The CDR3 extends over 13 amino acids. Germline assignment: CDR1 LGHDT and CDR2 YNNKEL (reference sequence). CDR3 amino acids: CASSQFGGGGYTF. Here the CDR3 DNA reads TGTGCCAGCAGCCAGTTTGGCGGGGGCGGCTACACCTTC.

The chain uses TRBV6-4 and TRBJ2-1; 10 nucleotides line up with TRBD2. V dropped 5 bases and J dropped 5; count of bases not matched to a gene: 6. Germline CDR1 and CDR2: MRHNA and SNTAGT. The CDR3 loop spans 15 amino acids. CDR3 DNA sequence: TGTGCCAGCAGTTATAGCGGGGGGATCAACAATGAGCAGTTCTTC. Translation gives CASSYSGGINNEQFF.

This sequence joins TRBV21-1 and TRBJ2-3; the table assigns TRBD2, which was not confirmed against the DNA. TRBV21-1 is recorded as a pseudogene. The CDR3 contains 13 residues. The CDR3, as DNA: TGTGCCCGCGCCACCGGAGGGGCAGATACGCAGTATTTT. It translates to CARATGGADTQYF.

This chain connects TRBV5-1 to TRBJ2-1, with D perhaps TRBD1 (6 bases). V dropped 4 bases and J dropped 0 bases, with 11 bases sitting between them. The CDR3 is 15 residues long. Germline V lookup: CDR1 SGHRS, CDR2 YFSETQ. Here the CDR3 DNA reads TGCGCCAGCAGCAGGGACATCTTCTCCTACAATGAGCAGTTCTTC. Translating it yields CASSRDIFSYNEQFF.

The chain employs TRBV6-1 and TRBJ1-1; D is uncertain. Trimming removed 2 bases at V and 1 base at J, with 11 bases between. Per germline, CDR1 MNHNS and CDR2 SASEGT. The CDR3 contains 15 residues. DNA for the CDR3: TGTGCCAGCAGTGAAAATTGGGCTTCGAACACTGAAGCTTTCTTT. Amino acid sequence: CASSENWASNTEAFF.

The rearrangement joins TRBV25-1 to TRBJ1-2; 12 nucleotides agree with TRBD1. CDR3 size: 16 residues. CDR1 is MGHDK and CDR2 is SYGVNS in the germline V gene. The V and J ends lost 2 bases and 4 bases, in that order; junction bases with no gene match: 5. The DNA for the CDR3 is TGTGCCAGCAGTGAAGGTGGGACAGGGGGCAGCTATGGCTACACCTTC. Its translation is CASSEGGTGGSYGYTF.

Of note for this clone: Different DNA sequences within this sample yield the same CDR3. The V and J genes are TRBV27 and TRBJ2-7; TRBD2 aligns across 7 bases. The CDR3 covers 14 residues. J lost 3 bases, V lost 6 bases, and 8 bases had no gene match. The germline gives CDR1 MNHEY, CDR2 SMNVEV (reference sequence). CDR3 nucleotide sequence: TGTGCCAGCAGCTCGACGGGAGGCAGCTACGAGCAGTACTTC. This encodes CASSSTGGSYEQYF.

V is TRBV9 and J is TRBJ2-6, with TRBD2 identical over 10 bases. J was trimmed by 0 bases and V by 5 bases; bases with no gene match: 5. CDR3 length equals 17 residues. CDR1 and CDR2 (germline): SGDLS, YYNGEE. The CDR3 DNA is TGTGCCAGCAGGAGACTAGCGGGCCCCTCTGGGGCCAACGTCCTGACTTTC. Translated, it gives CASRRLAGPSGANVLTF.

The J gene is TRBJ2-1, the V gene TRBV4-2; tentatively, D is TRBD2 (7 bases). In germline, CDR1 is LGHNA, CDR2 YNFKEQ. The V and J ends lost 1 base and 0 bases respectively, with 10 bases between them. CDR3 length equals 16 residues. The CDR3 here is CASSQGRGPSYNEQFF. CDR3 DNA: TGTGCCAGCAGCCAAGGGCGGGGGCCCTCCTACAATGAGCAGTTCTTC.

The chain has TRBV9 and TRBJ2-3; D ambiguous. V shed 1 base and J shed 0 bases, with 12 bases lying between them. The CDR3 has 16 residues. Germline CDR1 SGDLS, CDR2 YYNGEE. The CDR3 DNA follows: TGTGCCAGCAGCGTATTAGGTGCGGCGAGCACAGATACGCAGTATTTT. It encodes CASSVLGAASTDTQYF. Based on the CDR3 plus reference TRBV9 and TRBJ2-3, the full variable domain is DSGVTQTPKHLITATGQRVTLRCSPRSGDLSVYWYQQSLDQGLQFLIQYYNGEERAKGNILERFSAQQFPDLHSELNLSSLELGDSALYFCASSVLGAASTDTQYFGPGTRLTVL.